This T cell receptor (beta chain) is from a study of cytomegalovirus exposure and HLA in healthy donors. The study's findings and limits: A later analysis reportedly identified an Asian-associated ancestry cluster as carrying fewer N-insertions than the 666-donor mean.

Primers for the PCR totalled 60 Vbeta and 13 Jbeta. The repertoire was sequenced with immunoSEQ multiplex PCR; TCRdb's copy has only in-frame clones and lacks some. The sample has 120,000 to 150,000 clones, over 60% seen once; the top ten hold 1.5% to 2%. V was pared by 1 base and J by 1 base, with 4 bases between. The length of the CDR3 is 13 residues. The germline CDR1 and CDR2 sequences are KGHSH and LQKENI. Concerning this clone itself: Its antigen is as yet unknown.

V is TRBV18 and J is TRBJ2-5; no definite D call. The sequenced sample was PBMCs. The source is a woman aged 18 to 35 in good health and CMV-seronegative. The DNA for the CDR3 is TGTGCCAGCTCACCACTTCTCCAAGAGACCCAGTACTTC. It specifies CASSPLLQETQYF.